A single sample is the source of the 22 T cell receptor beta chains below, sequenced in a study of T cell repertoires in cytomegalovirus infection. TCRdb recomputed calls from the reads with MiXCR, one row per CDR3 protein. The sample consists of approximately 260,000 distinct CDR3 sequences, 17% of them appearing once. The source material was CD8+ T cells from PBMCs. Every receptor here comes from a human donor in good health (CMV status not recorded). Some clones in this sample may be carry-over from other donors' samples.

This clonotype has at least ten counts. J is TRBJ1-5 and V is TRBV28, with D maybe TRBD1 (5 bases). The length of the CDR3 is 13 residues. Germline V gene sequence: CDR1 MDHEN, CDR2 SYDVKM. The ends were cut back, 8 bases at V and 1 base at J, with 9 bases in the middle. In nucleotides, the CDR3 is TGTGCCAGCCTGGGACGGAGCAATCAGCCCCAGCATTTT. Amino acid sequence: CASLGRSNQPQHF.

The V gene is TRBV2, the J gene TRBJ1-2; unclear D gene. The CDR3 consists of 10 residues. The germline V and J ends were trimmed by 11 bases and 8 bases, with 12 bases remaining between them. Germline V CDR1 and CDR2: SNHLY, FYNNEI. CDR3 coding DNA: TGTGCCGACTTGAACCGGGGCTACACCTTC. Protein: CADLNRGYTF.

The CDR3 DNA reads as TGCGCCAGCAGCCGGACCAGAGGGAGCCTAGATGGCTACACCTTC. Translating gives CASSRTRGSLDGYTF. V gene TRBV4-1 combines with J gene TRBJ1-2; D is undetermined. The CDR3 has 15 amino acids. Trimming cost V 4 bases and J 6 bases, with 18 bases left between them. The germline V gene encodes CDR1 MGHRA and CDR2 YSYEKL.

This clonotype occurred many times. The gene calls are TRBV12-3 or TRBV12-4 and TRBJ2-1; TRBD1 matches 7 bases. CDR3 size: 12 residues. V was clipped by 5 bases and J by 7 bases; unmatched bases: 2. CDR3 region: CASSPQGNEQFF. Written as DNA, the CDR3 is TGTGCCAGCAGTCCACAGGGGAATGAGCAGTTCTTC.

The chain carries TRBV7-9 and TRBJ2-1; 14 bases are shared with TRBD2. The CDR3 totals 18 residues. Germline CDR1 SEHNR, CDR2 FQNEAQ (reference sequence). V dropped 5 bases and J dropped 6; count of bases not matched to a gene: 12. The DNA for the CDR3 is TGTGCCAGCAGCGAGGGACTAGCGGGGGAAGCGGCGGCCAATGAGCAGTTCTTC. Residues: CASSEGLAGEAAANEQFF.

In its sample, this clonotype was seen a few times. This chain uses TRBV2 with TRBJ1-2; the D gene is possibly TRBD1 (5 bases). The CDR3 runs to 16 residues. Trimming took off 0 bases at V and 8 bases at J, with 19 bases between the two ends. Germline assignment: CDR1 SNHLY and CDR2 FYNNEI. The DNA for the CDR3 is TGTGCCAGCAGTGAAGCCCGCTTGTCCGGGGGTGACGGCTACACCTTC. It is translated as CASSEARLSGGDGYTF.

This clonotype came up a few times. The V call is TRBV20-1, the J call TRBJ2-1, with 9 bases aligning to TRBD2. The germline gives CDR1 DFQATT, CDR2 SNEGSKA (reference sequence). The CDR3 extends over 16 amino acids. The trim removed 6 bases at V and 7 bases at J, leaving 16 bases unmatched. CDR3 protein: CSAPSTASGAGNEQFF. The CDR3, as DNA: TGCAGTGCCCCGTCCACGGCTAGCGGGGCTGGGAATGAGCAGTTCTTC.

This chain connects TRBV19 to TRBJ2-7, with D uncertain. Germline CDR1 LNHDA, CDR2 SQIVND (reference sequence). The CDR3 spans 13 residues. V was pared by 3 bases and J by 1 base, with 7 bases between. Written as DNA, the CDR3 is TGTGCCAGTAGTATTTCGCTATCCTACGAGCAGTACTTC. Translation: CASSISLSYEQYF. The full variable domain, completed using reference TRBV19 and TRBJ2-7, is DGGITQSPKYLFRKEGQNVTLSCEQNLNHDAMYWYRQDPGQGLRLIYYSQIVNDFQKGDIAEGYSVSREKKESFPLTVTSAQKNPTAFYLCASSISLSYEQYFGPGTRLTVT.

This clonotype appeared many times. The chain is built from TRBV7-6 and TRBJ2-2; D call uncertain. Germline V CDR1 and CDR2: SGHVS, FNYEAQ. V was cut by 1 base and J by 0 bases, with 6 bases left in between. The CDR3 consists of 15 residues. As DNA, the CDR3 is TGTGCCAGCAGCTTAGGTCCGACGAACACCGGGGAGCTGTTTTTT. Amino acid sequence: CASSLGPTNTGELFF.

This clonotype was counted between two and nine times. The rearrangement joins TRBV6-1 to TRBJ2-7, with 8 bases lining up with TRBD2. Trimming cost V 10 bases and J 7 bases; bases outside gene matches: 9. Germline V gives CDR1 MNHNS, CDR2 SASEGT. The CDR3 totals 12 residues. Here the CDR3 reads CATWAGGEEQYF. CDR3 nucleotide sequence: TGTGCCACCTGGGCGGGGGGCGAGGAGCAGTACTTC.

The rearrangement joins TRBV11-1 to TRBJ2-1, with 10 positions matching TRBD2. The length of the CDR3 is 17 residues. After removal of 1 base from V and 3 bases from J, the junction contained 6 bases not matched to a gene. Per the germline V gene, CDR1 is SGHAT and CDR2 is FQDESV (reference sequence). DNA for the CDR3: TGTGCCAGCAGCTTAGGCCGAGCGGGGGGGCGCTACAATGAGCAGTTCTTC. This encodes CASSLGRAGGRYNEQFF.

The rearrangement links TRBV2 to TRBJ2-4; 10 nucleotides align to TRBD1. The length of the CDR3 is 16 residues. Germline V gene lookup returns CDR1 SNHLY and CDR2 FYNNEI. Unmatched junction bases numbered 2, after V lost 1 base and J lost 2 bases. The CDR3 region is CASSEEGQGTKNIQYF. For the CDR3, the DNA is TGTGCCAGCAGTGAAGAGGGACAGGGGACCAAAAACATTCAGTACTTC.

The table lists this clonotype with a few counts. The rearrangement links TRBV7-6 to TRBJ2-5, with D uncertain. The germline V gene has CDR1 SGHVS and CDR2 FNYEAQ. Trimming removed 5 bases from V and 5 bases from J, with 30 bases in between. The CDR3 spans 19 residues. The CDR3 is CASSHQSLLDPRWRETQYF. In nucleotides, the CDR3 is TGTGCCAGCAGCCATCAATCCTTACTGGACCCTCGGTGGCGGGAGACCCAGTACTTC.

The chain couples TRBV9 to TRBJ1-1; 9 nucleotides align to TRBD1. Germline V gene lookup returns CDR1 SGDLS and CDR2 YYNGEE. The J segment lost 1 base and the V segment lost 3 bases, leaving 4 bases of the junction unmatched. This CDR3 has 15 amino acids. The CDR3 DNA reads as TGTGCCAGCAGCGCTTACAGGGGGCCGAACACTGAAGCTTTCTTT. This encodes CASSAYRGPNTEAFF.

V and J are TRBV9 and TRBJ1-2, with a tentative D call TRBD1 (5 bases). The V gene lost 3 bases and the J gene lost 4 bases, with 13 bases spanning the gap. The CDR3 loop spans 14 amino acids. Germline values: CDR1 SGDLS, CDR2 YYNGEE. The CDR3, as DNA: TGTGCCAGCAGCGGAACAGGAAGCATCTATGGCTACACCTTC. Translation: CASSGTGSIYGYTF.

This clonotype turned up a few times. This chain joins TRBV29-1 and TRBJ2-6; D remains unclear. The V and J ends lost 0 bases and 3 bases respectively, with 9 bases between them. The CDR3 spans 15 residues. CDR1 is SQVTM and CDR2 is ANQGSEA in the germline V gene. In DNA, the CDR3 is TGCAGCGTTGAAGAAGATGGGAATGGGGCCAACGTCCTGACTTTC. Amino acids: CSVEEDGNGANVLTF.

The chain recombines TRBV20-1 with TRBJ2-5, with TRBD2 matching over 11 bases. The CDR3 consists of 14 residues. Per the germline V gene, CDR1 is DFQATT and CDR2 is SNEGSKA (reference sequence). V gave up 5 bases and J gave up 1 base; unmatched junction bases: 3. The CDR3 DNA follows: TGCAGTGCTTTAGCGGGGGGGACCCAAGAGACCCAGTACTTC. It translates to CSALAGGTQETQYF.

This clonotype showed up just a few times. This chain links TRBV6-6 with TRBJ2-7; D gene ambiguous. V lost 0 bases and J 5 bases, leaving 14 bases between the germline ends. CDR3 length: 15 residues. Germline V lookup: CDR1 MNHNY, CDR2 SVGAGI (reference sequence). The CDR3 spells CASSYSRELSNEQYF. CDR3 DNA sequence: TGTGCCAGCAGTTACTCCCGCGAATTGAGCAACGAGCAGTACTTC.

The chain is built from TRBV7-6 and TRBJ2-2; D unclear. V was trimmed by 3 bases and J by 7 bases, leaving 9 bases between them. CDR3 length equals 13 residues. Germline V CDR1 and CDR2: SGHVS, FNYEAQ. This CDR3 is CASSFSLVGELFF. The CDR3 bases are TGTGCCAGCAGCTTTTCTTTGGTCGGGGAGCTGTTTTTT. Based on the CDR3 plus reference TRBV7-6 and TRBJ2-2, the full variable domain is GAGVSQSPRYKVTKRGQDVALRCDPISGHVSLYWYRQALGQGPEFLTYFNYEAQQDKSGLPNDRFSAERPEGSISTLTIQRTEQRDSAMYRCASSFSLVGELFFGEGSRLTVL.

The chain uses TRBV2 and TRBJ1-5, with D possibly being TRBD1 (5 bases). The V end lost 8 bases, the J end lost 0 bases, and 14 bases lay between the germline ends. Germline V lookup: CDR1 SNHLY, CDR2 FYNNEI. The CDR3 is 15 amino acids. CDR3 loop: CASRDRSSSNQPQHF. Here the CDR3 DNA reads TGTGCCAGCCGGGACCGATCCTCTAGCAATCAGCCCCAGCATTTT.

This sequence joins TRBV6-5 and TRBJ1-5, with 12 bases fitting TRBD1. There are 21 residues in the CDR3. CDR1 MNHEY and CDR2 SVGAGI come from the germline V gene. V gave up 4 bases and J gave up 3 bases; unmatched junction bases: 19. The CDR3 is CASSFLRNPGQGAIDNQPQHF. CDR3 DNA: TGTGCCAGCAGTTTCCTAAGGAATCCGGGACAGGGGGCAATTGACAATCAGCCCCAGCATTTT.

V gene TRBV13 combines with J gene TRBJ2-6; tentative D call: TRBD2 (5 bases). Germline values: CDR1 PRHDT, CDR2 FYEKMQ (reference sequence). The CDR3 totals 18 residues. Between the trimmed V and J ends, which lost 0 bases and 0 bases, there was a span of 12 bases. The CDR3 is CASSLGVTGSSGANVLTF. The CDR3 DNA follows: TGTGCCAGCAGCTTAGGCGTTACGGGGTCCTCTGGGGCCAACGTCCTGACTTTC.